A selection of T cell receptor beta chains follows, all from one sample in a study of blood T cell repertoires in COVID-19. Libraries were prepared by immunoSEQ multiplex PCR; TCRdb keeps only in-frame clonotypes and omits some of them. Among 55,000 to 90,000 clones listed, around 87% were seen once. The material sequenced was peripheral blood. Every receptor here comes from a man in his 70s with active COVID-19. Both conserved end residues are part of each CDR3. Each record gives: V gene, J gene, CDR3 protein.

v_gene: TRBV7-2; j_gene: TRBJ2-3; CDR3aa: CASSRAGGVGTDTQYF
v_gene: TRBV7-3; j_gene: TRBJ2-3; CDR3aa: CASSLTSPGGTQYF
v_gene: TRBV7-9; j_gene: TRBJ2-1; CDR3aa: CASTRDRANNEQFF
v_gene: TRBV28; j_gene: TRBJ2-7; CDR3aa: CASSLFRGAPYEQYF
v_gene: TRBV7-7; j_gene: TRBJ1-3; CDR3aa: CASSLGGGNTIYF
v_gene: TRBV14; j_gene: TRBJ2-7; CDR3aa: CASSQDITGGEKTYEQYF
v_gene: TRBV13; j_gene: TRBJ2-7; CDR3aa: CASSTPAGSGYEQYF
v_gene: TRBV7-2; j_gene: TRBJ2-1; CDR3aa: CASSSTSEQFF
v_gene: TRBV6-2/TRBV6-3; j_gene: TRBJ2-7; CDR3aa: CASSYGTPVSYEQYF
v_gene: TRBV10-3; j_gene: TRBJ2-3; CDR3aa: CAITGGSTDTQYF
v_gene: TRBV11-3; j_gene: TRBJ2-5; CDR3aa: CASSAGLAGYQETQYF
v_gene: TRBV7-2; j_gene: TRBJ2-7; CDR3aa: CASSLGGLEQYF
v_gene: TRBV5-4; j_gene: TRBJ2-2; CDR3aa: CASSPGTAGELFF
v_gene: TRBV30; j_gene: TRBJ2-5; CDR3aa: CAWTGLAVRGETQYF
v_gene: TRBV11-3; j_gene: TRBJ1-4; CDR3aa: CASSPGTGGHEKLFF
v_gene: TRBV6-6; j_gene: TRBJ2-7; CDR3aa: CASSYPGTGGYEQYF
v_gene: TRBV21-1; j_gene: TRBJ2-2; CDR3aa: CASSKVEGQGNGELFF
v_gene: TRBV29-1; j_gene: TRBJ2-7; CDR3aa: CSVEVGTRHF
v_gene: TRBV15; j_gene: TRBJ1-4; CDR3aa: CATSSRGDINEKLFF
v_gene: TRBV19; j_gene: TRBJ1-4; CDR3aa: CASRDRGGEKLFF
v_gene: TRBV28; j_gene: TRBJ2-7; CDR3aa: CASSSRTGGSSYEQYF
v_gene: TRBV2; j_gene: TRBJ2-7; CDR3aa: CASGDSPSYEQYF
v_gene: TRBV4-2; j_gene: TRBJ2-3; CDR3aa: CASSRTGLAGVSLGTDTQYF
v_gene: TRBV5-4; j_gene: TRBJ2-7; CDR3aa: CASSGGTSYEQYF
v_gene: TRBV29-1; j_gene: TRBJ2-1; CDR3aa: CSVLTGTYYNEQFF
v_gene: TRBV27; j_gene: TRBJ2-3; CDR3aa: CASSPSPGLNQYF
v_gene: TRBV27; j_gene: TRBJ2-5; CDR3aa: CASSPGTSGRETQYF
v_gene: TRBV30; j_gene: TRBJ2-6; CDR3aa: CAWTVGANVLTF
v_gene: TRBV5-1; j_gene: TRBJ2-2; CDR3aa: CASSLAAGGSNTGELFF
v_gene: TRBV9; j_gene: TRBJ2-5; CDR3aa: CASSLDRDQTQYF
v_gene: TRBV5-1; j_gene: TRBJ2-1; CDR3aa: CASSGGTRTYNEQFF
v_gene: TRBV7-2; j_gene: TRBJ2-5; CDR3aa: CASSPPAGQKETQYF
v_gene: TRBV30; j_gene: TRBJ1-3; CDR3aa: CAWSAGSGNTIYF
v_gene: TRBV30; j_gene: TRBJ2-1; CDR3aa: CAWKGAGASYNEQFF
v_gene: TRBV13; j_gene: TRBJ2-5; CDR3aa: CASSARTGKETQYF
v_gene: TRBV7-9; j_gene: TRBJ1-2; CDR3aa: CASSNLIGPGGYTF
v_gene: TRBV27; j_gene: TRBJ1-5; CDR3aa: CASSLSAQQGSNQPQHF
v_gene: TRBV30; j_gene: TRBJ2-1; CDR3aa: CAFRDRGFNEQFF
v_gene: TRBV20-1; j_gene: TRBJ2-1; CDR3aa: CSARDLAGVVF
v_gene: TRBV9; j_gene: TRBJ2-5; CDR3aa: CASSAGTHQETQYF
v_gene: TRBV14; j_gene: TRBJ2-5; CDR3aa: CASSTGGETQYF
v_gene: TRBV11-2; j_gene: TRBJ1-2; CDR3aa: CASSLGGFYGYTF
v_gene: TRBV13; j_gene: TRBJ1-5; CDR3aa: CASSLGQGFPSNQPQHF
v_gene: TRBV19; j_gene: TRBJ2-2; CDR3aa: CASVGGTYSGELFF
v_gene: TRBV5-6; j_gene: TRBJ2-5; CDR3aa: CASSFTARVLGRETQYF
v_gene: TRBV9; j_gene: TRBJ2-1; CDR3aa: CASSARTSGSPYNEQFF
v_gene: TRBV3-1/TRBV3-2; j_gene: TRBJ2-1; CDR3aa: CASSSRLAGGREQFF
v_gene: TRBV28; j_gene: TRBJ2-3; CDR3aa: CASSLTSLDTQYF
v_gene: TRBV10-3; j_gene: TRBJ2-5; CDR3aa: CAIRETGGGEETQYF
v_gene: TRBV15; j_gene: TRBJ2-7; CDR3aa: CATSRGGGVGTYEQYF
v_gene: TRBV6-6; j_gene: TRBJ2-6; CDR3aa: CASTGQGASGANVLTF
v_gene: TRBV3-1/TRBV3-2; j_gene: TRBJ1-5; CDR3aa: CASSQGARRGPQHF
v_gene: TRBV7-9; j_gene: TRBJ1-2; CDR3aa: CASSRDGVGGYTF